This T cell receptor beta chain was captured in a study of T cell responses to AZD1222 COVID-19 vaccine. Study-wide points: Donors were largely white British and mainly female; clonal diversity was possibly underestimated. Baseline seropositivity occurred in only six AZD1222 recipients. Spike-specific TCR breadth and depth grew following two AZD1222 doses. The reported proportion of spike-specific TCRs targeting unmutated variant regions was nearly half.

A remark on this clone: Its antigen is not known.

TCRdb's table, derived via immunoSEQ multiplex PCR, lists solely in-frame clones and lacks some. The sample carries fewer than 100,000 clones, approximately 85% recorded once. Germline CDR1 reads MNHNS; CDR2 reads SASEGT. The V end lost 2 bases, the J end lost 8 bases, and 16 bases lay between the germline ends. This CDR3 is 16 amino acids long. The TCR originated in an adult in good health. Source: peripheral blood, taken on day 0 of AZD1222 vaccination. The genes are TRBV6-1 and TRBJ1-6; D is unresolved. This CDR3 reads CASSEYSDVRYSPLHF. The CDR3 DNA follows: TGTGCCAGCAGTGAATATTCGGATGTGAGATATTCACCCCTCCACTTT.